One sample yielded the 32 T cell receptor beta chains listed below, sequenced in a study of blood T cells in healthy people across ages. A second PCR of 7 to 11 cycles used a sample-barcoded 5' primer and a J-beta primer mix. TCRdb reanalysed the 5' RACE reads using MiXCR and keeps one entry per CDR3 protein. The table shows 800,000 to 950,000 distinct CDR3 sequences, with 25% to 35% occurring only once. These data were also filed under a second study, of T cells of mothers and their children.

Sequencing input: blood. The receptors stem from a woman aged 40 to 50 in good health.

Points on this clonotype: Just one base apart from a much larger clone, this may be a read error. The chain has TRBV24-1 and TRBJ2-7; D not resolved. Trimming cost V 7 bases and J 7 bases, with 13 bases left between them. From germline, CDR1 is KGHDR and CDR2 SFDVKD. CDR3 length equals 12 residues. The CDR3 loop reads CATSLTNHEQYF. In DNA, the CDR3 is TGTGCCACCAGCCTAACAAACCATGAGCAGTACTTC.

This clonotype has more than one count but fewer than ten. The chain has TRBV24-1 and TRBJ1-5, with D possibly matching TRBD1 (5 bases). Germline V gene lookup returns CDR1 KGHDR and CDR2 SFDVKD. V dropped 7 bases and J dropped 6 bases, with 15 bases sitting between them. The CDR3 covers 14 residues. The CDR3 region is CATSSRGTGQPQHF. The CDR3 DNA reads TGTGCCACCAGCTCGCGGGGCACTGGTCAGCCCCAGCATTTT.

This clonotype has a handful of counts. J is TRBJ2-1 and V is TRBV28; the D gene is possibly TRBD2 (7 bases). Trimming took 11 bases from V and 1 from J, leaving 18 bases between them. This CDR3 has 15 residues. Germline CDR1 and CDR2: MDHEN and SYDVKM. Written as DNA, the CDR3 is TGTGCCTCTACGGGCGGGGGCATTTCCTACAATGAGCAGTTCTTC. Its protein is CASTGGGISYNEQFF.

The chain employs TRBV6-5 and TRBJ1-1; possibly TRBD1 for D (5 bases). CDR3 length equals 15 residues. Germline loops: CDR1 MNHEY, CDR2 SVGAGI. Trimming took off 8 bases at V and 1 base at J, with 17 bases between the two ends. DNA of the CDR3: TGTGCCAGCGGGATACAGGAGGCCCCGAACACTGAAGCTTTCTTT. The encoded protein is CASGIQEAPNTEAFF.

The V call is TRBV5-1, the J call TRBJ1-2; tentatively, D is TRBD1 (5 bases). Trimming removed 0 bases at V and 9 bases at J, with 12 bases between. This CDR3 spans 13 amino acids. In germline, CDR1 is SGHRS, CDR2 YFSETQ. The CDR3 region has the DNA TGCGCCAGCAGCTTGGAGACCGGGGCCCGCTACACCTTC. It translates to CASSLETGARYTF.

The table lists this clonotype with a few counts. The V and J genes are TRBV14 and TRBJ2-7; tentative D call: TRBD2 (6 bases). V lost 1 base, J lost 3 bases, and 13 bases lay in between. CDR1 is SGHDN, CDR2 FVKESK, per germline. The CDR3 has 15 residues. Here the CDR3 reads CASSQAIWGDYEQYF. The DNA for the CDR3 is TGTGCCAGCAGCCAAGCGATCTGGGGGGACTACGAGCAGTACTTC.

CDR3 DNA sequence: TGTGCCAGCAGTTACGACACGGGCGAGCGGGGGGGCCGGGATACGCAGTATTTT. Its translation: CASSYDTGERGGRDTQYF. The V call is TRBV2, the J call TRBJ2-3; 10 bases are a match to TRBD2. Trimming removed 5 bases from V and 6 bases from J; junction bases left unmatched: 17. In germline, CDR1 is SNHLY, CDR2 FYNNEI. The CDR3 is 18 amino acids.

This clonotype was picked up many times. The gene calls are TRBV12-3 or TRBV12-4 and TRBJ2-7; TRBD1 matches 12 bases. With V trimmed by 5 bases and J by 7 bases, 9 bases remained unmatched. The CDR3 consists of 15 residues. CDR3 region: CASSRSGQGAREQYF. Here the CDR3 DNA reads TGTGCCAGCAGTCGTTCGGGACAGGGGGCTCGGGAGCAGTACTTC.

This clonotype appeared once. The chain is built from TRBV2 and TRBJ1-1; TRBD1 aligns across 9 bases. Germline loops: CDR1 SNHLY, CDR2 FYNNEI. This CDR3 has 15 residues. The junction had 8 bases not matched to a gene; V was cut back by 4 bases and J by 5 bases. The CDR3 DNA is TGTGCCAGCAGTGGGCAGACAGGGGGTCGGACTGAAGCTTTCTTT. Its protein product is CASSGQTGGRTEAFF.

This chain uses TRBV12-3 or TRBV12-4 with TRBJ2-6, with 7 positions matching TRBD1. V shed 3 bases and J 2 bases; nucleotides not matched to a gene: 7. This CDR3 spans 17 amino acids. This CDR3 reads CASSLKSQGAGANVLTF. The CDR3 nucleotides are TGTGCCAGCAGTTTGAAGTCTCAGGGGGCTGGGGCCAACGTCCTGACTTTC.

This clonotype was seen more than once but under ten times. The chain couples TRBV18 to TRBJ2-6; D not certain. Trimming removed 1 base from V and 3 bases from J, with 13 bases in between. Germline lookup yields CDR1 KGHSH and CDR2 LQKENI. CDR3 length: 17 amino acids. CDR3 nucleotide sequence: TGTGCCAGCTCACCACTTTCGGGTCTTGTTGGGGCCAACGTCCTGACTTTC. Protein sequence: CASSPLSGLVGANVLTF.

This clonotype has just a few counts. J is TRBJ2-6 and V is TRBV24-1; the match to TRBD1 covers 11 bases. CDR1 is KGHDR, CDR2 SFDVKD, per germline. This CDR3 is built from 19 residues. The J segment lost 1 base and the V segment lost 3 bases, leaving 7 bases of the junction unmatched. CDR3 loop: CATSDTLRDRGSGANVLTF. Written as DNA, the CDR3 is TGTGCCACCAGTGATACTCTCCGGGACAGGGGGTCTGGGGCCAACGTCCTGACTTTC.

The chain combines TRBV4-1 with TRBJ1-5, with D uncertain. The germline V gene has CDR1 MGHRA and CDR2 YSYEKL. Trimming pared 1 base from V and 0 bases from J, leaving 4 bases between. The CDR3 totals 14 residues. This CDR3 is CASSQAVSNQPQHF. The CDR3 region has the DNA TGCGCCAGCAGCCAAGCAGTTAGCAATCAGCCCCAGCATTTT.

A few counts support this clonotype. A much larger clone lies a single base off, so this may be a read error. The V gene is TRBV3-1, the J gene TRBJ2-4; unclear D gene. This CDR3 region has 12 residues. Germline V gene lookup returns CDR1 LGHDT and CDR2 YNNKEL (reference sequence). The CDR3 sequence is CASSFQQNVQYF. The CDR3 nucleotides are TGTGCCAGCAGCTTCCAACAAAACGTTCAGTACTTC.

The CDR3, as DNA: TGTGCCACCAGCAGAGATCAAAGTGCTAATGAAAAACTGTTTTTT. Amino acids: CATSRDQSANEKLFF. The chain links TRBV15 to TRBJ1-4; D unclear. From germline, CDR1 is LNHNV and CDR2 YYDKDF (reference sequence). V was clipped by 0 bases and J by 3 bases, with 8 bases between them. The CDR3 has 15 amino acids.

V and J are TRBV12-3 or TRBV12-4 and TRBJ2-3, with D perhaps matching TRBD1 (6 bases). V was shortened by 3 bases and J by 1 base, with 14 bases between the two germline ends. The CDR3 consists of 16 residues. The CDR3 nucleotides are TGTGCCAGCAGTTTCTCATCTGGGGGCCGCACAGATACGCAGTATTTT. It is translated as CASSFSSGGRTDTQYF.

For this clonotype: A much larger clone sits a single nucleotide away, making a read error possible. The CDR3 coding sequence is TGCAGGGCCACGGGGGGGTTCACTGAAGCTTTCTTT. Translating it yields CRATGGFTEAFF. The chain combines TRBV20-1 with TRBJ1-1; D possibly corresponds to TRBD1 (5 bases). From germline, CDR1 is DFQATT and CDR2 SNEGSKA (reference sequence). CDR3 size: 12 residues.

In its sample, this clonotype was seen many times. The CDR3 is CSVGSYNEQFF. The CDR3 DNA sequence: TGCAGCGTTGGCAGTTACAATGAGCAGTTCTTC. The rearrangement uses TRBV29-1 and TRBJ2-1; D ambiguous. CDR3 size: 11 residues. Germline values: CDR1 SQVTM, CDR2 ANQGSEA. With 4 bases removed from V and 4 bases from J, the gap between germline ends came to 5 bases.

A single count supports this clonotype. A much larger clone lies a single base off, so this may be a read error. The chain couples TRBV20-1 to TRBJ2-5; tentatively, D is TRBD1 or TRBD2 (5 bases each). This CDR3 has 14 amino acids. CDR1 and CDR2 from the germline V gene are DFQATT and SNEGSKA (reference sequence). The CDR3 loop is CGARDPQAGETQYF. The CDR3 region has the DNA TGCGGTGCTAGGGACCCCCAGGCCGGGGAGACCCAGTACTTC.

This clonotype was detected a few times. The genes are TRBV12-5 and TRBJ2-2; the match to TRBD1 covers 7 bases. The CDR3 extends over 14 amino acids. Germline V CDR1 and CDR2: LGHNT, FRNRAP. Losses at the gene ends were 4 bases for V and 5 bases for J; bases not matched to a gene: 4. The CDR3 protein is CASGSGQRTGELFF. The CDR3 nucleotides are TGTGCTAGTGGTTCGGGACAGCGGACCGGGGAGCTGTTTTTT.

This clonotype came up a few times. The V call is TRBV3-1, the J call TRBJ1-6, with 10 nucleotides matching TRBD1. V trimming: 1 base; J trimming: 10 bases; junction bases outside the gene matches: 7. The CDR3 length is 16 residues. Germline CDR1 is LGHDT and CDR2 is YNNKEL (reference sequence). The CDR3 nucleotides read TGTGCCAGCAGCCAAGGTAGACAGGGGGCAAGGTCACCCCTCCACTTT. Translated: CASSQGRQGARSPLHF.

The table lists this clonotype with a few counts. The CDR3 reads CASSHPSGDRVQDTQYF. As DNA, the CDR3 is TGCGCCAGCAGCCACCCCTCCGGAGACAGGGTTCAAGATACGCAGTATTTT. The chain is built from TRBV4-3 and TRBJ2-3; TRBD1 agrees at 7 bases. V was clipped by 3 bases and J by 5 bases; unmatched bases: 14. The CDR3 runs 17 residues. From germline, CDR1 is LGHNA and CDR2 YSLEER.

The chain is built from TRBV5-1 and TRBJ2-1; no clear D gene. Germline V gives CDR1 SGHRS, CDR2 YFSETQ. The CDR3 contains 13 residues. V dropped 2 bases and J dropped 6 bases, with 9 bases sitting between them. This CDR3 reads CASSLSVPNEQFF. Written as DNA, the CDR3 is TGCGCCAGCAGCTTATCGGTTCCCAATGAGCAGTTCTTC.

The V and J genes are TRBV12-3 or TRBV12-4 and TRBJ1-1, with TRBD1 matching over 7 bases. J lost 1 base, V lost 5 bases, and 7 bases had no gene match. The CDR3 length is 15 residues. The CDR3 is CASSARTGANTEAFF. CDR3 coding DNA: TGTGCCAGCAGTGCGCGGACAGGCGCGAACACTGAAGCTTTCTTT.

The CDR3 coding sequence is TGCAGTGGGGACAGAAACTACGAGCAGTACTTC. Amino acids: CSGDRNYEQYF. The rearrangement joins TRBV20-1 to TRBJ2-7; 7 positions agree with TRBD1. The CDR3 sequence is 11 residues long. V was clipped by 7 bases and J by 3 bases; unmatched bases: 3. Germline V gene sequence: CDR1 DFQATT, CDR2 SNEGSKA (reference sequence).

In its sample, this clonotype was seen a few times. This chain connects TRBV12-3 or TRBV12-4 to TRBJ2-5; TRBD2 agrees at 9 bases. With 4 bases clipped from V and 1 base from J, the junction kept 7 bases outside the gene matches. This CDR3 has 16 residues. Here the CDR3 reads CASSSRSTSGQETQYF. For the CDR3, the DNA is TGTGCCAGCAGTTCTAGGTCGACTAGCGGCCAAGAGACCCAGTACTTC.

The table lists this clonotype with a few counts. The V call is TRBV27, the J call TRBJ1-1, with 9 bases matching TRBD1. Germline-derived CDR1 and CDR2 are MNHEY and SMNVEV (reference sequence). Unmatched junction bases numbered 6, after V lost 1 base and J lost 6 bases. The CDR3 consists of 15 residues. The CDR3 spells CASSLWTGEVAEAFF. Written as DNA, the CDR3 is TGTGCCAGCAGTTTATGGACAGGGGAAGTGGCTGAAGCTTTCTTT.

The rearrangement joins TRBV7-9 to TRBJ1-1; 7 nucleotides line up with TRBD1. CDR1 is SEHNR, CDR2 FQNEAQ, per germline (reference sequence). The trim removed 5 bases at V and 0 bases at J, leaving 6 bases unmatched. This CDR3 spans 15 amino acids. CDR3 sequence reads: CASSLRQGMNTEAFF. The CDR3, as DNA: TGTGCCAGCAGCCTAAGACAGGGAATGAACACTGAAGCTTTCTTT.

The chain has TRBV29-1 and TRBJ2-7, with D perhaps matching TRBD2 (5 bases). The CDR3 totals 12 residues. CDR1 and CDR2 from the germline V gene are SQVTM and ANQGSEA. V was shortened by 0 bases and J by 7 bases, with 10 bases between the two germline ends. The CDR3 region is CSVEDPPGEQYF. DNA for the CDR3: TGCAGCGTTGAAGACCCACCGGGGGAGCAGTACTTC.

The CDR3 protein is CASRGGQGSSPLHF. The CDR3 nucleotides are TGTGCCAGCCGGGGGGGACAGGGAAGTTCACCCCTCCACTTT. The V gene is TRBV12-3 or TRBV12-4, the J gene TRBJ1-6, with 9 nucleotides matching TRBD1. J lost 9 bases, V lost 8 bases, and 8 bases had no gene match. The CDR3 is made up of 14 amino acids.

The table lists this clonotype with a few counts. The V and J genes are TRBV20-1 and TRBJ1-5; D is perhaps TRBD1 (5 bases). With 1 base removed from V and 1 base from J, the gap between germline ends came to 11 bases. The CDR3 loop spans 15 amino acids. Germline CDR1 DFQATT, CDR2 SNEGSKA (reference sequence). DNA for the CDR3: TGCAGTGCTAGAGTCCAACGGGGGAGCAATCAGCCCCAGCATTTT. Translating it yields CSARVQRGSNQPQHF.

This clonotype was picked up many times. The CDR3 DNA reads as TGCGCCAGCAGCCCCGGGGCGGGGGGCTCCTACGAGCAGTACTTC. It is translated as CASSPGAGGSYEQYF. The V call is TRBV4-1, the J call TRBJ2-7, with 8 bases aligning to TRBD2. After removal of 4 bases from V and 0 bases from J, the junction contained 5 bases not matched to a gene. Germline CDR1 MGHRA, CDR2 YSYEKL. The CDR3 covers 15 residues.